The 21 T cell receptor beta chains presented below share a single source sample, sequenced in a study of regulatory T cells in long-lasting Graves disease. Time point specified: newly diagnosed GD, antithyroid drugs for less than 3 months. With RNA extracted from PBMCs as input, the TCR library was made. Researchers made TCR beta libraries by using iRepertoire HTBI primers and running Arm-PCR on CDR3 regions. TCRdb itself ran the multiplex PCR reads through MiXCR, one entry per CDR3 protein. In the table there are around 320,000 distinct CDR3 sequences, over 15% of which are singletons. In addition, the sample was reused for a study of T cells in Graves' hyperthyroidism and ophthalmopathy.

This specimen was peripheral blood mononuclear cells (PBMCs), taken at new diagnosis, from a patient treated with antithyroid drugs. The receptors were sampled from a man between 35 and 55 years old with Graves disease.

The rearrangement links TRBV5-6 to TRBJ2-7; no firm D call. The V and J ends lost 6 bases and 6 bases respectively, with 16 bases between them. The CDR3 loop spans 13 amino acids. Germline V gene lookup returns CDR1 SGHDT and CDR2 YYEEEE. In nucleotides, the CDR3 is TGTGCCAGCACCATTCTCTTAGGCCGCGAGCAGTACTTC. Amino acids: CASTILLGREQYF.

Many counts were recorded for this clonotype. The rearrangement links TRBV5-1 to TRBJ2-2; D is undetermined. The germline V gene has CDR1 SGHRS and CDR2 YFSETQ. V lost 7 bases and J lost 1, with 11 bases in between. The CDR3 covers 14 residues. The CDR3 DNA is TGCGCCAGCCGATTCGACGGGAACACCGGGGAGCTGTTTTTT. Translating it yields CASRFDGNTGELFF. The whole variable domain, remainder taken from reference TRBV5-1 and TRBJ2-2, is KAGVTQTPRYLIKTRGQQVTLSCSPISGHRSVSWYQQTPGQGLQFLFEYFSETQRNKGNFPGRFSGRQFSNSRSEMNVSTLELGDSALYLCASRFDGNTGELFFGEGSRLTVL.

This sequence joins TRBV5-4 and TRBJ2-5; D tentatively fits TRBD1 or TRBD2 (6 bases each). This CDR3 has 15 residues. Per the germline V gene, CDR1 is SGHNT and CDR2 is YYREEE (reference sequence). Trimming shortened V by 4 bases and J by 2 bases, and 15 bases separated the two germline ends. CDR3 nucleotides: TGTGCCAGCAGCGGGGGGCAGGGTTGGCAAGAGACCCAGTACTTC. Amino acid sequence: CASSGGQGWQETQYF.

This clonotype was seen ten or more times. This chain connects TRBV7-9 to TRBJ2-5, with 12 bases lining up with TRBD1. This CDR3 has 15 amino acids. The V gene's germline CDR1 is SEHNR and CDR2 FQNEAQ (reference sequence). Trimming at V came to 5 bases and at J to 4 bases, leaving 5 bases not matched to a gene. CDR3 sequence: CASSLGTGGSETQYF. The CDR3 nucleotides are TGTGCCAGCAGCCTCGGGACAGGGGGCTCAGAGACCCAGTACTTC.

This clonotype showed up many times. The rearrangement links TRBV6-1 to TRBJ2-5, with TRBD2 identical over 9 bases. CDR1 is MNHNS, CDR2 SASEGT, per germline. The CDR3 spans 15 residues. V shed 2 bases, J shed 5 bases, and the junction held 6 bases outside the gene matches. CDR3 coding DNA: TGTGCCAGCAGTGAAACGACTAGCGGCCCGGAGACCCAGTACTTC. It specifies CASSETTSGPETQYF.

The V gene is TRBV20-1, the J gene TRBJ1-5, with TRBD1 identical over 8 bases. The length of the CDR3 is 14 residues. The trim removed 3 bases at V and 5 bases at J, leaving 6 bases unmatched. CDR1 and CDR2 from the germline V gene are DFQATT and SNEGSKA (reference sequence). This CDR3 reads CSASDRGGHQPQHF. The CDR3 coding sequence is TGCAGTGCTAGCGACAGGGGAGGGCATCAGCCCCAGCATTTT.

This clonotype was counted only a few times. This sequence joins TRBV5-1 and TRBJ1-2, with TRBD1 identical over 7 bases. This CDR3 region has 16 residues. With V trimmed by 4 bases and J by 4 bases, 13 bases remained unmatched. The germline V gene has CDR1 SGHRS and CDR2 YFSETQ. As DNA, the CDR3 is TGCGCCAGCAGCCTGGACAATCCGAGGACAGGCTATGGCTACACCTTC. Translated: CASSLDNPRTGYGYTF. Complete variable domain (other parts from reference TRBV5-1 and TRBJ1-2): KAGVTQTPRYLIKTRGQQVTLSCSPISGHRSVSWYQQTPGQGLQFLFEYFSETQRNKGNFPGRFSGRQFSNSRSEMNVSTLELGDSALYLCASSLDNPRTGYGYTFGSGTRLTVV.

The genes are TRBV11-2 and TRBJ2-3, with 8 bases aligning to TRBD2. This CDR3 spans 15 amino acids. Per germline, CDR1 SGHAT and CDR2 FQNNGV. The trim removed 4 bases at V and 5 bases at J, leaving 8 bases unmatched. The CDR3 loop is CASSYLGRAIDTQYF. CDR3 nucleotide sequence: TGTGCCAGCAGCTACCTCGGGAGGGCCATAGATACGCAGTATTTT.

This clonotype has ten or more counts. CDR3 in DNA: TGTGCCAGCAGCATACTAGCGGCTCAAGAGACCCAGTACTTC. Protein sequence: CASSILAAQETQYF. This rearrangement joins TRBV5-4 to TRBJ2-5; 8 bases match TRBD2. The CDR3 is 14 amino acids. CDR1 and CDR2 (germline): SGHNT, YYREEE (reference sequence). V lost 4 bases to trimming and J lost 2 bases; unmatched junction nucleotides: 4.

This clonotype appeared many times. The V call is TRBV24-1, the J call TRBJ2-5; 9 nucleotides line up with TRBD1. The CDR3 sequence is 17 residues long. Trimming at V came to 4 bases and at J to 4 bases, leaving 12 bases not matched to a gene. CDR1 is KGHDR, CDR2 SFDVKD, per germline. The CDR3 reads CATSDPSRDRDGETQYF. The CDR3 DNA reads TGTGCCACCAGTGACCCGTCCCGGGACAGGGACGGAGAGACCCAGTACTTC.

This clonotype was seen a handful of times. This chain uses TRBV7-6 with TRBJ2-7, with D perhaps matching TRBD1 (6 bases). Between the trimmed V and J ends, which lost 9 bases and 2 bases, there was a span of 14 bases. Germline CDR1 SGHVS, CDR2 FNYEAQ. CDR3 length: 13 residues. The CDR3 here is CASTQGTAYEQYF. The CDR3 bases are TGTGCCAGTACTCAGGGGACGGCCTACGAGCAGTACTTC.

This clonotype was recorded many times. The V and J genes are TRBV15 and TRBJ2-7, with D maybe TRBD1 (6 bases). From germline, CDR1 is LNHNV and CDR2 YYDKDF (reference sequence). There are 14 residues in the CDR3. V lost 0 bases, J lost 2 bases, and 8 bases lay in between. DNA for the CDR3: TGTGCCACCAGCAGAGATTGGACAGCCTACGAGCAGTACTTC. It is translated as CATSRDWTAYEQYF.

With regard to this clonotype: Given a much more abundant clone one base away, this may be a read error. The chain uses TRBV18 and TRBJ2-1, with TRBD2 matching over 9 bases. The CDR3 length is 14 residues. Germline CDR1 reads KGHSH; CDR2 reads LQKENI. CDR3 DNA: TGTGCCAGCTCCAGAGCGGGGGGCTACAATGAGCAGCTCTTC. As protein: CASSRAGGYNEQLF.

This clonotype was seen only a few times. This sequence joins TRBV7-8 and TRBJ2-3; unclear D gene. The CDR3 consists of 15 residues. V lost 5 bases to trimming and J lost 2 bases, with 14 bases between them. Germline V lookup: CDR1 SGHVS, CDR2 FQNEAQ. The CDR3 bases are TGTGCCAGCAGCCCGTGGGGTCTCGCCACAGATACGCAGTATTTT. It specifies CASSPWGLATDTQYF.

The chain links TRBV27 to TRBJ2-1, with D possibly TRBD2 on 7 matching bases. The ends were cut back, 5 bases at V and 5 bases at J, with 22 bases in the middle. The CDR3 has 17 residues. Germline assignment: CDR1 MNHEY and CDR2 SMNVEV (reference sequence). The CDR3 nucleotides are TGTGCCAGCAGTCCTTCCCGGGGGCGGGGGACTCACAATGAGCAGTTCTTC. Its translation: CASSPSRGRGTHNEQFF.

At least ten counts were recorded for this clonotype. CDR3 sequence (DNA): TGCAGTGCTAGAGTACTAGCGGGGGCTCAAGAGACCCAGTACTTC. The encoded protein is CSARVLAGAQETQYF. The chain has TRBV20-1 and TRBJ2-5; 11 bases agree with TRBD2. The CDR3 sequence is 15 residues long. Trimming cost V 1 base and J 2 bases; bases outside gene matches: 3. Germline loops: CDR1 DFQATT, CDR2 SNEGSKA (reference sequence).

This chain connects TRBV20-1 to TRBJ2-3; 8 bases agree with TRBD2. V was clipped by 4 bases and J by 2 bases; unmatched bases: 8. Per germline, CDR1 DFQATT and CDR2 SNEGSKA (reference sequence). CDR3 length equals 15 residues. The CDR3 DNA reads as TGCAGTGCTAAAATCGGGAGGGCCTTCACAGATACGCAGTATTTT. Amino acids: CSAKIGRAFTDTQYF.

The CDR3 DNA reads TGTGCCAGCAGTTTTTGGGGATTTAATGAAAAACTGTTTTTT. Protein sequence: CASSFWGFNEKLFF. The gene calls are TRBV12-3 or TRBV12-4 and TRBJ1-4; D unclear. CDR3 length equals 14 residues. V gave up 3 bases and J gave up 4 bases, with 9 bases separating them.

This clonotype was detected many times. This chain joins TRBV10-3 and TRBJ2-7, with 8 bases fitting TRBD1. Germline CDR1 reads ENHRY; CDR2 reads SYGVKD. With V trimmed by 4 bases and J by 5 bases, 4 bases remained unmatched. CDR3 length: 13 residues. CDR3 DNA: TGTGCCATCAGTGTGAACAGGGGGGACGAGCAGTACTTC. It encodes CAISVNRGDEQYF.

This clonotype turned up a few times. V gene TRBV7-6 combines with J gene TRBJ1-5; D is uncertain. The CDR3 covers 13 residues. Trimming stripped 3 bases from V and 7 bases from J, with 10 bases between. Germline V gene data show CDR1 as SGHVS and CDR2 as FNYEAQ. The CDR3: CASSFGERQPQHF. CDR3 DNA sequence: TGTGCCAGCAGCTTTGGGGAGAGGCAGCCCCAGCATTTT.

This clonotype appeared many times. In DNA, the CDR3 is TGTGCCAGCAGCGTCTCTGCCGGGACCCAAGAGACCCAGTACTTC. Its translation: CASSVSAGTQETQYF. The chain employs TRBV9 and TRBJ2-5; D tentatively reads TRBD1 or TRBD2 (5 bases each). V gave up 2 bases and J gave up 1 base, with 12 bases separating them. The CDR3 runs to 15 residues. Germline V gives CDR1 SGDLS, CDR2 YYNGEE.